This T cell receptor (beta chain) was recovered during a study of cytomegalovirus exposure and HLA in healthy donors. The primer mix had 60 Vbeta and 13 Jbeta primers. Assay: immunoSEQ multiplex PCR; the TCRdb copy retains only in-frame clones and omits some. The data hold 30,000 to 35,000 clones, with 70% to 85% observed a single time. A note on this clone: Its target is not known. An end of the junction differs from the germline gene, which may be a read error.

The CDR3 has 14 amino acids. The germline CDR1 and CDR2 sequences are ENHRY and SYGVKD. Findings of the study overall: TCR beta sequences reportedly predicted most subjects' HLA-A and HLA-B alleles accurately.

The clonotype comes from a woman younger than 30 in good health and CMV-seronegative. The sample consisted of PBMCs. The chain uses TRBV10-3 and TRBJ2-7; 8 bases fit TRBD2. CDR3 coding DNA: TGTGCCCTCAGTCCGACTAGCGCACCCTACGAGCAGTACTTC. Protein: CALSPTSAPYEQYF.